This T cell receptor beta chain was recovered during a study of blood T cell repertoires in COVID-19. Study overall: Whether acute or convalescent, the COVID-19 samples came from the United States, Italy and Spain. From T cells, B-cell-depleted T cells, or PBMCs came the material, which was cDNA or gDNA.

V lost 0 bases and J lost 2, with 6 bases in between. This CDR3 contains 13 residues. In germline, CDR1 is SGHRS, CDR2 YFSETQ. Study processing details: Amplification with reference gene primers provided the estimates of nucleated cell counts. TCRdb keeps only in-frame clones here, not all; method: immunoSEQ multiplex PCR. V and J calls and clone size are as listed in that table; D and trimming were resolved from the DNA. The table includes some 31,000 clones, 90% detected once. The sequenced sample was peripheral blood. This TCR was sampled from a man between 65 and 80 years old with active or convalescent COVID-19. The chain has TRBV5-1 and TRBJ2-7; D remains unclear. The CDR3, as DNA: TGCGCCAGCAGCTTGGACAGAACCTACGAGCAGTACTTC. Translation: CASSLDRTYEQYF.